This TCR beta chain was sequenced during a study of T cell changes during pregnancy in multiple sclerosis. Losses at the gene ends were 6 bases for V and 5 bases for J; bases not matched to a gene: 1. This CDR3 comprises 13 residues. From germline, CDR1 is SNHLY and CDR2 FYNNEI. Measured with immunoSEQ multiplex PCR; TCRdb has only the in-frame clones, and not every one. The sample records some 62,000 clones, roughly 90% being singletons. The receptor was derived from a female donor in good health, enrolled as a control in a pregnancy study. The chain is built from TRBV2 and TRBJ1-6; 7 nucleotides align to TRBD1. The material was peripheral blood, obtained in the second trimester of pregnancy. The CDR3 sequence: CASSQGDNSPLHF. The CDR3 coding sequence is TGTGCCAGCAGCCAGGGGGATAATTCACCCCTCCACTTT.